The 13 T cell receptor beta chains below were found in one sample sequenced in a study of identical twins. TCRdb reprocessed the 5' RACE reads with MiXCR, giving one entry per CDR3 protein. The table has about 240,000 distinct CDR3 sequences, 10% to 13% seen once. The sequenced material came from memory T cells sorted from blood. These receptors originate from a man over 45 in good health.

This clonotype was detected many times. The chain joins TRBV6-2 or TRBV6-3 to TRBJ1-5, with a possible D match to TRBD1 (5 bases). This CDR3 is 17 amino acids long. Trimming stripped 2 bases from V and 0 bases from J, with 14 bases between. In germline, CDR1 is MNHEY, CDR2 SVGEGT. As DNA, the CDR3 is TGTGCCAGCAGTTACGGCCACCGGGGGGATAGCAATCAGCCCCAGCATTTT. It is translated as CASSYGHRGDSNQPQHF.

This clonotype was picked up many times. The chain has TRBV5-1 and TRBJ2-5; tentatively, D is TRBD1 (5 bases). CDR3 length: 15 amino acids. The germline CDR1 and CDR2 sequences are SGHRS and YFSETQ. V was trimmed by 3 bases and J by 7 bases, leaving 19 bases between them. The CDR3 DNA sequence: TGCGCCAGCAGCTCGACTGATGGGGCAAAGGGGACCCAGTACTTC. Amino acid sequence: CASSSTDGAKGTQYF. The variable domain in full, completed from reference TRBV5-1 and TRBJ2-5, reads KAGVTQTPRYLIKTRGQQVTLSCSPISGHRSVSWYQQTPGQGLQFLFEYFSETQRNKGNFPGRFSGRQFSNSRSEMNVSTLELGDSALYLCASSSTDGAKGTQYFGPGTRLLVL.

This chain connects TRBV27 to TRBJ2-4; D ambiguous. CDR3 size: 15 residues. The V gene lost 6 bases and the J gene lost 6 bases, with 18 bases spanning the gap. The germline gives CDR1 MNHEY, CDR2 SMNVEV (reference sequence). The chain's CDR3 is CASSRGPNSRNIQYF. CDR3 nucleotides: TGTGCCAGCAGCCGCGGACCGAATAGCCGAAACATTCAGTACTTC.

V is TRBV4-2 and J is TRBJ2-7; D is tentatively TRBD1 or TRBD2 (5 bases each). The germline V gene has CDR1 LGHNA and CDR2 YNFKEQ. CDR3 size: 16 residues. V shed 4 bases and J shed 6 bases, with 22 bases lying between them. The CDR3 sequence: CASSPDIVRDPGEQYF. CDR3 nucleotides: TGTGCCAGCAGCCCGGACATCGTGAGGGACCCCGGCGAGCAGTACTTC.

This clonotype was observed at least ten times. CDR3 in amino acids: CATSSLPLAGFVLGKNIQYF. Here the CDR3 DNA reads TGTGCCACCAGCAGTTTGCCATTAGCGGGCTTTGTGTTGGGCAAAAACATTCAGTACTTC. J is TRBJ2-4 and V is TRBV15; 7 positions agree with TRBD2. The CDR3 sequence is 20 residues long. J was trimmed by 3 bases and V by 3 bases; bases with no gene match: 20. CDR1 LNHNV and CDR2 YYDKDF come from the germline V gene (reference sequence).

This clonotype was counted ten times or more. CDR3 amino acids: CASSQDPRYEQYF. In DNA, the CDR3 is TGCGCCAGCAGCCAAGATCCTAGGTACGAGCAGTACTTC. The chain recombines TRBV4-3 with TRBJ2-7; no clear D. The germline V and J ends were trimmed by 0 bases and 4 bases, with 7 bases remaining between them. Germline V gene lookup returns CDR1 LGHNA and CDR2 YSLEER. The length of the CDR3 is 13 residues.

This clonotype has a handful of counts. The rearrangement uses TRBV5-1 and TRBJ1-3, with no clear D. The CDR3 is 14 residues long. Per germline, CDR1 SGHRS and CDR2 YFSETQ. V shed 1 base and J shed 0 bases, with 5 bases lying between them. The CDR3: CASSLSNSGNTIYF. The CDR3 DNA reads as TGCGCCAGCAGCTTGTCCAACTCTGGAAACACCATATATTTT.

The rearrangement uses TRBV19 and TRBJ1-1; D gene uncertain. Trimming left V 6 bases short and J 4 bases short, with 12 bases between. This CDR3 region has 13 residues. From germline, CDR1 is LNHDA and CDR2 SQIVND (reference sequence). The CDR3 here is CASSQTWGTEAFF. CDR3 DNA: TGTGCCAGTAGCCAGACGTGGGGCACTGAAGCTTTCTTT.

The J gene is TRBJ2-1, the V gene TRBV30, with 10 bases fitting TRBD2. Germline V gene data show CDR1 as GTSNPN and CDR2 as SVGIG (reference sequence). This CDR3 has 15 residues. J lost 3 bases, V lost 5 bases, and 7 bases had no gene match. CDR3 sequence (DNA): TGTGCCTGGGCTCCGGGACTAGCGATCTACAATGAGCAGTTCTTC. This codes for CAWAPGLAIYNEQFF.

This clonotype was found many times. V is TRBV7-2 and J is TRBJ2-5; weak D call: TRBD2 (5 bases). This CDR3 has 13 residues. V shed 6 bases and J shed 2 bases, with 10 bases lying between them. Germline assignment: CDR1 SGHTA and CDR2 FQGNSA. In nucleotides, the CDR3 is TGTGCCAGCAGTATTAGCGTTCAAGAGACCCAGTACTTC. The encoded protein is CASSISVQETQYF.

V gene TRBV20-1 combines with J gene TRBJ2-7; 8 bases line up with TRBD1. There are 14 residues in the CDR3. Trimming at V came to 1 base and at J to 2 bases, leaving 4 bases not matched to a gene. CDR1 and CDR2 (germline): DFQATT, SNEGSKA (reference sequence). The CDR3 loop reads CSARASGQAYEQYF. CDR3 DNA sequence: TGCAGTGCTAGAGCTTCGGGACAGGCCTACGAGCAGTACTTC.

This clonotype occurred many times. The chain joins TRBV29-1 to TRBJ2-3; weak D call: TRBD1 (6 bases). The CDR3 runs to 13 residues. The V gene's germline CDR1 is SQVTM and CDR2 ANQGSEA. V was clipped by 4 bases and J by 0 bases, with 8 bases between them. The CDR3 reads CSVVGGSTDTQYF. The CDR3 region has the DNA TGCAGCGTTGTAGGGGGAAGCACAGATACGCAGTATTTT.

This clonotype has at least ten counts. The rearrangement joins TRBV9 to TRBJ2-7; TRBD2 matches at 9 bases. The CDR3 totals 14 residues. CDR1 and CDR2 from the germline V gene are SGDLS and YYNGEE. Unmatched junction bases numbered 4, after V lost 0 bases and J lost 6 bases. The DNA for the CDR3 is TGTGCCAGCAGCGTAGATCCTAGCGGGACCGAGCAGTACTTC. It is translated as CASSVDPSGTEQYF.